This T cell receptor (beta chain) was sequenced during a study of cytomegalovirus exposure and HLA in healthy donors. Study observations and caveats: Researchers counted around 180 TCR beta chains as cytomegalovirus-associated.

Primers included in the PCR were 60 Vbeta and 13 Jbeta primers. The assay was immunoSEQ multiplex PCR, and TCRdb's table has in-frame clones only and misses some. The sample shows 95,000 to 110,000 clones, 55% to 85% of them seen only once. Germline CDR1 SEHNR, CDR2 FQNEAQ (reference sequence). CDR3 length: 19 amino acids. As regards this clone: Its antigen is unknown. Its ends do not fully match the called genes, so a read error is possible.

This TCR derives from a man aged 30 to 39 in good health and CMV-seronegative. The rearrangement links TRBV7-9 to TRBJ1-5; D is uncertain. The sample taken for sequencing was PBMCs. The CDR3 sequence: CSSPHFSVSGLYINQPQHF. The CDR3 coding sequence is TGTTCCAGTCCCCATTTTTCGGTAAGCGGACTTTATATCAATCAGCCCCAGCATTTT.